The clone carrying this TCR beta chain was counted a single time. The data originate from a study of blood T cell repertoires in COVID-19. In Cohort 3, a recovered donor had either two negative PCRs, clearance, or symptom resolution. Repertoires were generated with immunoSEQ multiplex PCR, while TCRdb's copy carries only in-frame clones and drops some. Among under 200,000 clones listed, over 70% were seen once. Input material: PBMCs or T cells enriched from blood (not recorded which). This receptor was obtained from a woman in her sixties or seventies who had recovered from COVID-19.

CDR3 in amino acids: CASNTEGARNQPQHF. The CDR3 DNA follows: TGTGCCAGTAACACGGAGGGGGCCCGCAATCAGCCCCAGCATTTT. This sequence joins TRBV19 and TRBJ1-5; 7 bases fit TRBD1. CDR1 is LNHDA, CDR2 SQIVND, per germline (reference sequence). The CDR3 consists of 15 residues. V lost 7 bases and J lost 2; bases outside the gene matches: 8.